The entry that follows covers one TCR beta chain sequence. The data belong to a study of T cells in Graves' hyperthyroidism and ophthalmopathy. Study-wide context: Peripheral blood was collected at initial diagnosis, before any treatment.

Amplified regions were TCR beta CDR3 sequences from RNA transcripts. The HTBI set primed first-round TCR CDR3 RT-PCR. TCRdb passed the multiplex PCR reads through MiXCR, listing each CDR3 protein once. The sample yields 550,000 to 600,000 distinct CDR3 sequences, over 12% seen once. Germline CDR1 MGHRA, CDR2 YSYEKL. This CDR3 has 14 amino acids. V dropped 4 bases and J dropped 14 bases, with 20 bases sitting between them. Sequenced sample: blood. This chain uses TRBV4-1 with TRBJ1-4, with D possibly TRBD1 on 6 matching bases. The receptor was derived from a woman aged 18-29 years with Graves' ophthalmopathy. The DNA for the CDR3 is TGCGCCAGCAGCCCCAGAGGCGGGGGCACGGGCCTGTTTTTT. The encoded protein is CASSPRGGGTGLFF.